This TCR beta chain is drawn from a study of post-analysis software for immune sequencing data. Study-level information: Recorded subtypes: relapsing-remitting, secondary progressive, progressive-relapsing; some patients unannotated.

Libraries were made from TCR beta cDNA, and they carried unique molecular identifiers. TCRdb re-called the PCR reads through MiXCR, storing one row per CDR3 protein. The data hold around 770,000 distinct CDR3 sequences, with more than 45% observed a single time. Study results and limitations: Elevated frequency relative to controls characterized several TRBV segments in patients, TRBV5-6, TRBV5-1 and TRBV20-1 among them.

CDR3 size: 13 residues. CDR1 and CDR2 from the germline V gene are MNHEY and SVGAGI. The germline V and J ends were trimmed by 2 bases and 4 bases, with 6 bases remaining between them. This clonotype was recorded only once. What it binds is unknown. V gene TRBV6-5 combines with J gene TRBJ1-5; D unresolved. The sequencing input was blood. This receptor was obtained from a girl aged 5-17 years with multiple sclerosis. The CDR3 region is CASSYAINQPQHF. In nucleotides, the CDR3 is TGTGCCAGCAGTTACGCCATTAATCAGCCCCAGCATTTT.